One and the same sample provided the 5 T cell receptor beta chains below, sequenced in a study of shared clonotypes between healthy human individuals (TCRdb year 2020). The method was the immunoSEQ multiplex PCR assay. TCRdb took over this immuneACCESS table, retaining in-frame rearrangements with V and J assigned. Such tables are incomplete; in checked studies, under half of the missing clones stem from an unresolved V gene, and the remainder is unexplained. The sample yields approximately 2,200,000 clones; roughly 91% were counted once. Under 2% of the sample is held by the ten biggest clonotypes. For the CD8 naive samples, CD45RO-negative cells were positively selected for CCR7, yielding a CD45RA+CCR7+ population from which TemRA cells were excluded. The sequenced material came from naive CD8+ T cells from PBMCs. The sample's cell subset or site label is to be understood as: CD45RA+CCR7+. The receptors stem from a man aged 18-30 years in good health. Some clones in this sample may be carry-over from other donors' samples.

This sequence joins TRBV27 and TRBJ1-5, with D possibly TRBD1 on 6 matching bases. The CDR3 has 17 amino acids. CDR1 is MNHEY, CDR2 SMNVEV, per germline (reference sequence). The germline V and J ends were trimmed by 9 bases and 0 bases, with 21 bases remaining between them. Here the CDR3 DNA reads TGTGCCAGTCAGCAGGGGTCTCCCTTCTATAGCAATCAGCCCCAGCATTTT. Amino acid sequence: CASQQGSPFYSNQPQHF.

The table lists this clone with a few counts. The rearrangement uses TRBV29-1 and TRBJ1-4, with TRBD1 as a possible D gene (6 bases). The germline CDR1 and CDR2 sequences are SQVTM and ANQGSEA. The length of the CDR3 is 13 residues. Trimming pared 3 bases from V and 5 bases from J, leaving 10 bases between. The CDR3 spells CSVDSTGNEKLFF. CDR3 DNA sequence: TGCAGCGTTGATAGCACAGGGAATGAAAAACTGTTTTTT.

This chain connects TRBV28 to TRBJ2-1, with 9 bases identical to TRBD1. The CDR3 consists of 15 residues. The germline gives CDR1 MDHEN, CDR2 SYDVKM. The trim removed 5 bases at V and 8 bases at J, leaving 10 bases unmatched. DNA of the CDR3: TGTGCCAGCAGTCCCAGGACAGGGGCGGCGGATGAGCAGTTCTTC. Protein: CASSPRTGAADEQFF.

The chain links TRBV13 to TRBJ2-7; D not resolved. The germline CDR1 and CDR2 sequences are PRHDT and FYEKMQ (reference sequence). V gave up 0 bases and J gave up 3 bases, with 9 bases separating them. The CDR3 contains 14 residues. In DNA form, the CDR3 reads TGTGCCAGCAGCTTAGGGGATGAAGACTACGAGCAGTACTTC. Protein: CASSLGDEDYEQYF.

The CDR3 region has the DNA TGTGCCAGCAGTGCACGACACGGGGCTCGCAATCAGCCCCAGCATTTT. The encoded protein is CASSARHGARNQPQHF. The chain uses TRBV6-1 and TRBJ1-5, with D possibly being TRBD1 (5 bases). CDR1 and CDR2 from the germline V gene are MNHNS and SASEGT. This CDR3 is 16 amino acids long. V was pared by 4 bases and J by 2 bases, with 15 bases between.